This entry lists 27 T cell receptor beta chains sequenced from one sample in a study of CD8 T cells in Susac syndrome. Random hexamers were used to reverse transcribe roughly 0.5 to 1 ug of RNA. TCRdb reprocessed the immunoSEQ multiplex PCR reads with MiXCR, giving one entry per CDR3 protein. The sample has fewer than 350,000 distinct CDR3 sequences, about 90% seen once; the top ten hold 0.06% to 0.075%. The sample comprised CD4+ T cells from PBMCs. Receptors were obtained from a human donor with multiple sclerosis.

The chain links TRBV29-1 to TRBJ2-2; TRBD2 matches at 8 bases. This CDR3 contains 14 residues. Germline V gene sequence: CDR1 SQVTM, CDR2 ANQGSEA. V lost 3 bases and J lost 6; bases outside the gene matches: 6. The CDR3 DNA is TGCAGCGTTGATCGGGGGACTAGTGCCGGGGAGCTGTTTTTT. It is translated as CSVDRGTSAGELFF.

This clonotype has just one count. The chain links TRBV18 to TRBJ1-1; D call uncertain. CDR3 size: 12 residues. Germline-derived CDR1 and CDR2 are KGHSH and LQKENI. Trimming shortened V by 2 bases and J by 4 bases, and 5 bases separated the two germline ends. CDR3 amino acids: CASSPMGTEAFF. In DNA form, the CDR3 reads TGTGCCAGCTCACCAATGGGCACTGAAGCTTTCTTT.

The chain joins TRBV6-5 to TRBJ1-2; D unresolved. Trimming took 4 bases from V and 4 from J, leaving 13 bases between them. CDR3 length: 14 amino acids. CDR1 and CDR2 from the germline V gene are MNHEY and SVGAGI. CDR3 sequence: CASSSGRATYGYTF. The CDR3 coding sequence is TGTGCCAGCAGTTCGGGAAGGGCTACCTATGGCTACACCTTC.

The chain recombines TRBV7-8 with TRBJ1-1; 7 bases agree with TRBD1. J gave up 5 bases and V 2 bases, and 20 bases lay outside the gene matches. The CDR3 runs to 19 residues. Germline V gives CDR1 SGHVS, CDR2 FQNEAQ. CDR3 in DNA: TGTGCCAGCAGCTTATTCCTTGCAGGGGGTCGGGCGAAAAGGACTGAAGCTTTCTTT. It encodes CASSLFLAGGRAKRTEAFF.

The rearrangement uses TRBV5-6 and TRBJ1-1; 11 positions match TRBD1. This CDR3 region has 17 residues. From germline, CDR1 is SGHDT and CDR2 YYEEEE. V lost 4 bases, J lost 1 base, and 9 bases stayed unmatched. CDR3 in amino acids: CASSQRDRGWANTEAFF. The CDR3, as DNA: TGTGCCAGCAGCCAACGGGACAGGGGGTGGGCGAACACTGAAGCTTTCTTT.

The chain is built from TRBV6-2 or TRBV6-3 and TRBJ2-1; possibly TRBD1 for D (6 bases). CDR1 MNHEY and CDR2 SVGEGT come from the germline V gene. Trimming left V 5 bases short and J 0 bases short, with 11 bases between. The CDR3 extends over 15 amino acids. DNA for the CDR3: TGTGCCAGCAGTCCGGACAGTGACTCCTACAATGAGCAGTTCTTC. It translates to CASSPDSDSYNEQFF.

The chain carries TRBV2 and TRBJ1-5; D gene ambiguous. Germline V gene data show CDR1 as SNHLY and CDR2 as FYNNEI. Trimming pared 4 bases from V and 2 bases from J, leaving 12 bases between. The CDR3 length is 15 residues. CDR3 protein: CASSVAGIGNQPQHF. Here the CDR3 DNA reads TGTGCCAGCAGTGTGGCGGGGATCGGCAATCAGCCCCAGCATTTT.

The chain joins TRBV6-5 to TRBJ2-7; TRBD1 agrees at 7 bases. V lost 6 bases, J lost 5 bases, and 10 bases stayed unmatched. CDR1 is MNHEY, CDR2 SVGAGI, per germline. CDR3 length equals 14 residues. The CDR3: CASRDSRGSHEQYF. The CDR3 coding sequence is TGTGCCAGCAGGGATAGCAGGGGGAGCCACGAGCAGTACTTC.

This clonotype was seen only once. The chain carries TRBV6-2 or TRBV6-3 and TRBJ2-1; tentatively, D is TRBD2 (6 bases). Trimming shortened V by 2 bases and J by 6 bases, and 8 bases separated the two germline ends. This CDR3 has 13 residues. Germline CDR1 and CDR2: MNHEY and SVGEGT. This CDR3 is CASSYISGNEQFF. The CDR3 bases are TGTGCCAGCAGTTACATTAGCGGCAATGAGCAGTTCTTC.

V is TRBV7-9 and J is TRBJ1-3; maybe TRBD1 (5 bases). V lost 0 bases to trimming and J lost 2 bases, with 11 bases between them. CDR3 length: 16 amino acids. Looked up from germline, CDR1 is SEHNR and CDR2 is FQNEAQ (reference sequence). In DNA, the CDR3 is TGTGCCAGCAGCTTAGCCTTCAGGGAAGCTGGAAACACCATATATTTT. It yields the protein CASSLAFREAGNTIYF.

CDR3 in amino acids: CASSILRTGANTEAFF. CDR3 bases: TGTGCCAGTAGTATCCTTCGGACAGGCGCGAACACTGAAGCTTTCTTT. The J gene is TRBJ1-1, the V gene TRBV19; 7 bases are a match to TRBD1. CDR1 is LNHDA, CDR2 SQIVND, per germline (reference sequence). The ends lost 3 bases at V and 1 base at J; junction bases unmatched: 8. CDR3 length equals 16 residues. Filled out from reference TRBV19 and TRBJ1-1, the complete variable domain reads DGGITQSPKYLFRKEGQNVTLSCEQNLNHDAMYWYRQDPGQGLRLIYYSQIVNDFQKGDIAEGYSVSREKKESFPLTVTSAQKNPTAFYLCASSILRTGANTEAFFGQGTRLTVV.

This chain links TRBV7-2 with TRBJ2-3, with TRBD2 as a possible D gene (5 bases). The germline V gene has CDR1 SGHTA and CDR2 FQGNSA. V gave up 5 bases and J gave up 0 bases, with 15 bases separating them. This CDR3 contains 16 residues. For the CDR3, the DNA is TGTGCCAGCAGCCTGATCGGGGATTCGAGCACAGATACGCAGTATTTT. Translating gives CASSLIGDSSTDTQYF.

The gene calls are TRBV5-1 and TRBJ2-3; maybe TRBD2 (5 bases). Per germline, CDR1 SGHRS and CDR2 YFSETQ. The CDR3 is 15 residues long. V lost 2 bases to trimming and J lost 0 bases, with 10 bases between them. The CDR3, as DNA: TGCGCCAGCAGCTTCGAAAGCGGTAGCACAGATACGCAGTATTTT. Amino acids: CASSFESGSTDTQYF.

This clonotype was picked up one time. The chain links TRBV29-1 to TRBJ2-5, with 9 bases matching TRBD2. The CDR3 totals 15 residues. Trimming took 4 bases from V and 5 from J; bases not matched to a gene: 11. Looked up from germline, CDR1 is SQVTM and CDR2 is ANQGSEA. CDR3 loop: CSVVAGGGVGETQYF. In DNA, the CDR3 is TGCAGCGTTGTGGCGGGAGGGGGCGTAGGGGAGACCCAGTACTTC. The variable domain in full, completed from reference TRBV29-1 and TRBJ2-5, reads SAVISQKPSRDICQRGTSLTIQCQVDSQVTMMFWYRQQPGQSLTLIATANQGSEATYESGFVIDKFPISRPNLTFSTLTVSNMSPEDSSIYLCSVVAGGGVGETQYFGPGTRLLVL.

The gene calls are TRBV4-2 and TRBJ1-3; 9 nucleotides match TRBD1. This CDR3 spans 17 amino acids. Germline CDR1 and CDR2: LGHNA and YNFKEQ. V lost 0 bases to trimming and J lost 2 bases; unmatched junction nucleotides: 5. The CDR3 DNA reads as TGTGCCAGCAGCCAAGATCTGGGGACAGGGACTGGAAACACCATATATTTT. It yields the protein CASSQDLGTGTGNTIYF.

V and J are TRBV14 and TRBJ2-2; the D is unclear. The germline V and J ends were trimmed by 1 base and 0 bases, with 6 bases remaining between them. The length of the CDR3 is 15 residues. CDR1 and CDR2 (germline): SGHDN, FVKESK. The CDR3: CASSQGHPNTGELFF. CDR3 nucleotide sequence: TGTGCCAGCAGCCAAGGACATCCGAACACCGGGGAGCTGTTTTTT.

The gene calls are TRBV12-3 or TRBV12-4 and TRBJ2-1; no definite D call. V lost 6 bases to trimming and J lost 6 bases, with 9 bases between them. The CDR3 spans 12 residues. CDR3 region: CASRRLTNEQFF. The DNA for the CDR3 is TGTGCCAGCAGGAGACTGACCAATGAGCAGTTCTTC.

This clonotype was seen a handful of times. Here the CDR3 DNA reads TGCAGTGCTGGTGCTGGGCTCGCTGAAGCTTTCTTT. Translation gives CSAGAGLAEAFF. The rearrangement uses TRBV20-1 and TRBJ1-1; D gene uncertain. The CDR3 is 12 residues long. With 5 bases removed from V and 6 bases from J, the gap between germline ends came to 13 bases. Per germline, CDR1 DFQATT and CDR2 SNEGSKA (reference sequence).

CDR3 sequence (DNA): TGCGCCAGCAGCTCCCACGGGACAGGCGCTTCTGGAAACACCATATATTTT. It translates to CASSSHGTGASGNTIYF. The genes are TRBV5-1 and TRBJ1-3; 8 nucleotides line up with TRBD1. Germline loops: CDR1 SGHRS, CDR2 YFSETQ. The ends lost 3 bases at V and 1 base at J; junction bases unmatched: 9. The CDR3 loop spans 17 amino acids. Supplemented by reference TRBV5-1 and TRBJ1-3, the full variable domain reads KAGVTQTPRYLIKTRGQQVTLSCSPISGHRSVSWYQQTPGQGLQFLFEYFSETQRNKGNFPGRFSGRQFSNSRSEMNVSTLELGDSALYLCASSSHGTGASGNTIYFGEGSWLTVV.

This chain uses TRBV19 with TRBJ2-7; tentatively, D is TRBD1 (6 bases). The length of the CDR3 is 13 residues. V was shortened by 2 bases and J by 7 bases, with 12 bases between the two germline ends. Germline CDR1 and CDR2: LNHDA and SQIVND (reference sequence). DNA of the CDR3: TGTGCCAGTAGTATAATGGAACAGGGTGAGCAGTACTTC. It translates to CASSIMEQGEQYF.

The chain is built from TRBV10-2 and TRBJ1-4, with D unresolved. Germline values: CDR1 WSHSY, CDR2 SAAADI. The CDR3 is made up of 15 amino acids. With 6 bases removed from V and 5 bases from J, the gap between germline ends came to 16 bases. The CDR3 reads CASRAPVPGNEKLFF. The CDR3 DNA is TGCGCCAGCAGGGCCCCAGTACCGGGGAATGAAAAACTGTTTTTT.

The V call is TRBV5-6, the J call TRBJ2-3; 7 nucleotides align to TRBD1. The CDR3 has 14 amino acids. The trim removed 3 bases at V and 3 bases at J, leaving 4 bases unmatched. CDR1 is SGHDT, CDR2 YYEEEE, per germline. This chain's CDR3 is CASSWSGGTDTQYF. DNA for the CDR3: TGTGCCAGCAGCTGGTCAGGGGGAACAGATACGCAGTATTTT.

The chain couples TRBV20-1 to TRBJ2-5; D not certain. Trimming left V 4 bases short and J 5 bases short, with 11 bases between. CDR3 length equals 12 residues. CDR1 is DFQATT, CDR2 SNEGSKA, per germline (reference sequence). CDR3: CSATKALETQYF. The CDR3 bases are TGCAGTGCTACCAAGGCCTTGGAGACCCAGTACTTC.

The chain is built from TRBV5-1 and TRBJ2-2; D perhaps matches TRBD1 (6 bases). V dropped 4 bases and J dropped 0 bases, with 13 bases sitting between them. The germline CDR1 and CDR2 sequences are SGHRS and YFSETQ. The CDR3 is 16 amino acids. The CDR3 DNA reads TGCGCCAGCAGCGCCTCCAGGGGTTCGAACACCGGGGAGCTGTTTTTT. Translation gives CASSASRGSNTGELFF.

V gene TRBV7-2 combines with J gene TRBJ2-3, with D hard to call. V lost 1 base and J 0 bases, leaving 8 bases between the germline ends. Germline loops: CDR1 SGHTA, CDR2 FQGNSA. The CDR3 has 15 residues. The CDR3 sequence: CASSLVAASTDTQYF. Written as DNA, the CDR3 is TGTGCCAGCAGCTTAGTAGCCGCTAGCACAGATACGCAGTATTTT.

A single count supports this clonotype. The chain joins TRBV23-1 to TRBJ1-5; D is perhaps TRBD1 (6 bases). TRBV23-1 has ORF status, its function being uncertain. Trimming removed 2 bases from V and 3 bases from J, with 11 bases in between. This CDR3 has 15 residues. CDR3 DNA sequence: TGCGCCAGCAGTCAAGAGGGGGGGTTCAATCAGCCCCAGCATTTT. Its translation is CASSQEGGFNQPQHF.

The J gene is TRBJ1-1, the V gene TRBV6-5; D is perhaps TRBD1 (6 bases). The CDR3 contains 16 residues. Trimming left V 4 bases short and J 4 bases short, with 19 bases between. Germline assignment: CDR1 MNHEY and CDR2 SVGAGI. For the CDR3, the DNA is TGTGCCAGCAGTTCGGGAGGTCAGGTCAGGGGCACTGAAGCTTTCTTT. It is translated as CASSSGGQVRGTEAFF.